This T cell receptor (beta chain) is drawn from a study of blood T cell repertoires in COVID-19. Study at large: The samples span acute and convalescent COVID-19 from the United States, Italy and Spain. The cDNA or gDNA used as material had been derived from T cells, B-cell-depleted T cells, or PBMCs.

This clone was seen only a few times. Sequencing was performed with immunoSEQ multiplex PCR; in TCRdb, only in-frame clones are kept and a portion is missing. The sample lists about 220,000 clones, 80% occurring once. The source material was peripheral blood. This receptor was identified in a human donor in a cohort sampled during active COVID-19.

The CDR3 spells CASSLELAGGTYNEQFF. CDR3 nucleotide sequence: TGTGCCAGCAGCTTGGAGTTAGCGGGAGGGACCTACAATGAGCAGTTCTTC. V usage is TRBV5-8 and J usage is TRBJ2-1, with 11 positions matching TRBD2. The CDR3 has 17 residues. The germline gives CDR1 SGHTS, CDR2 YDEGEE. V lost 0 bases, J lost 2 bases, and 4 bases stayed unmatched.